A single sample is the source of the 20 T cell receptor beta chains below, sequenced in a study of blood T cell repertoires in COVID-19 (dated by TCRdb to the early 2020s). Library construction relied on the immunoSEQ multiplex PCR assay. TCRdb retrieved this table from immuneACCESS and kept in-frame rearrangements only. Not all clones are present; in checked studies, unresolved V genes account for under half, and no reason is known for the remainder. This sample holds approximately 89,000 clones; 75% to 85% were observed only once. Less than 25% of the sample is held by the ten biggest clonotypes. The sample consisted of peripheral blood. The receptor source for this set is a man in his 70s with acute or convalescent COVID-19.

The V gene is TRBV28, the J gene TRBJ2-5; D is unresolved. There are 15 residues in the CDR3. Germline lookup yields CDR1 MDHEN and CDR2 SYDVKM. The V end lost 5 bases, the J end lost 2 bases, and 15 bases lay between the germline ends. The CDR3 loop reads CASSPPGSRQETQYF. The CDR3 DNA follows: TGTGCCAGCAGTCCGCCAGGTTCCAGGCAAGAGACCCAGTACTTC.

The chain has TRBV3-1 (or the pseudogene TRBV3-2) and TRBJ2-7; 7 bases align to TRBD2. The CDR3 is made up of 19 amino acids. V lost 0 bases, J lost 3 bases, and 17 bases stayed unmatched. Germline V gene sequence: CDR1 LGHDT, CDR2 YNNKEL (reference sequence). In nucleotides, the CDR3 is TGTGCCAGCAGCCAAGAAAATGGGCGGGAGCTCGCGGACGACTACGAGCAGTACTTC. This sequence encodes CASSQENGRELADDYEQYF.

This rearrangement joins TRBV6-5 to TRBJ2-3, with D possibly matching TRBD1 (6 bases). The germline V gene has CDR1 MNHEY and CDR2 SVGAGI. This CDR3 region has 16 residues. The V gene lost 0 bases and the J gene lost 7 bases, with 17 bases spanning the gap. This chain's CDR3 is CASSYSGPRGTYTQYF. As DNA, the CDR3 is TGTGCCAGCAGTTACTCGGGACCCCGAGGGACATATACGCAGTATTTT.

There are a few counts of this clone. The chain uses TRBV7-8 and TRBJ1-3; TRBD1 matches at 8 bases. CDR3 length: 17 residues. Losses at the gene ends were 4 bases for V and 4 bases for J; bases not matched to a gene: 12. Germline V gene data show CDR1 as SGHVS and CDR2 as FQNEAQ. The CDR3 is CASSYLRSGTGGNTIYF. In nucleotides, the CDR3 is TGTGCCAGCAGCTACCTAAGGAGCGGGACAGGAGGAAACACCATATATTTT.

This sequence joins TRBV24-1 and TRBJ2-5; no reliable D call. The CDR3 length is 13 residues. V was clipped by 7 bases and J by 5 bases, with 13 bases between them. Germline V gene sequence: CDR1 KGHDR, CDR2 SFDVKD. CDR3 bases: TGTGCCACCAGGGGCCGGAACGGCGAGACCCAGTACTTC. Its protein is CATRGRNGETQYF.

The chain is built from TRBV24-1 and TRBJ2-2; no definite D call. The length of the CDR3 is 14 residues. Deletions cut 7 bases from V and 1 base from J, with 9 bases between. CDR1 is KGHDR and CDR2 is SFDVKD in the germline V gene. CDR3: CATRQRGNTGELFF. The CDR3 nucleotides read TGTGCCACCAGGCAAAGAGGGAACACCGGGGAGCTGTTTTTT.

This chain joins TRBV27 and TRBJ2-7; 7 bases match TRBD1. This CDR3 is built from 11 residues. V gave up 4 bases and J gave up 10 bases; unmatched junction bases: 4. Per the germline V gene, CDR1 is MNHEY and CDR2 is SMNVEV (reference sequence). The DNA for the CDR3 is TGTGCCAGCAGTTCTCGACAGGGACAGTACTTC. As protein: CASSSRQGQYF.

This clone has just a few counts. The chain uses TRBV14 and TRBJ1-6, with D perhaps matching TRBD1 (6 bases). The germline gives CDR1 SGHDN, CDR2 FVKESK. Deletions cut 4 bases from V and 15 bases from J, with 19 bases between. CDR3 length: 14 residues. In DNA form, the CDR3 reads TGTGCCAGCAGCCCCGGACAGTGGAGCGGGGTCCTCCACTTT. This encodes CASSPGQWSGVLHF.

For the CDR3, the DNA is TGTGCCAGCAGCAGGGACACCCCCTACGAGCAGTACTTC. Translated, it gives CASSRDTPYEQYF. V is TRBV6-5 and J is TRBJ2-7; a weak D match, TRBD1 (6 bases). Germline-derived CDR1 and CDR2 are MNHEY and SVGAGI. The ends were cut back, 6 bases at V and 2 bases at J, with 11 bases in the middle. This CDR3 is 13 amino acids long.

The chain has TRBV9 and TRBJ2-7, with 11 bases fitting TRBD2. The ends lost 0 bases at V and 2 bases at J; junction bases unmatched: 7. CDR1 and CDR2 (germline): SGDLS, YYNGEE. The CDR3 length is 17 residues. CDR3 sequence reads: CASSVVLAGGHTYEQYF. CDR3 in DNA: TGTGCCAGCAGCGTAGTCCTAGCGGGAGGCCATACCTACGAGCAGTACTTC.

This clone occurred once. V and J are TRBV28 and TRBJ1-1, with a tentative D call TRBD1 (6 bases). The CDR3 runs to 13 residues. CDR1 and CDR2 (germline): MDHEN, SYDVKM. The germline V and J ends were trimmed by 8 bases and 5 bases, with 15 bases remaining between them. The CDR3 loop is CASLQGRGTEAFF. DNA for the CDR3: TGTGCCAGCCTCCAGGGGAGGGGGACTGAAGCTTTCTTT.

The chain joins TRBV5-6 to TRBJ2-7, with 10 bases identical to TRBD1. V lost 0 bases, J lost 11 bases, and 5 bases stayed unmatched. Germline V lookup: CDR1 SGHDT, CDR2 YYEEEE. The CDR3 is 13 residues long. CDR3 region: CASSLGQGAREYF. The CDR3 DNA is TGTGCCAGCAGCTTGGGACAGGGGGCGCGGGAGTACTTC.

The V gene is TRBV14, the J gene TRBJ2-7, with D tentatively TRBD1 (5 bases). Germline CDR1 reads SGHDN; CDR2 reads FVKESK. This CDR3 has 15 residues. V shed 0 bases and J shed 4 bases, with 13 bases lying between them. DNA for the CDR3: TGTGCCAGCAGCCAAGAAGGGAAGGGGTCATACGAGCAGTACTTC. Protein: CASSQEGKGSYEQYF.

The chain has TRBV5-1 and TRBJ2-1; D ambiguous. Per germline, CDR1 SGHRS and CDR2 YFSETQ. The CDR3 sequence is 14 residues long. Trimming shortened V by 3 bases and J by 5 bases, and 12 bases separated the two germline ends. The CDR3 sequence: CASSSDSLNNEQFF. The CDR3, as DNA: TGCGCCAGCAGCTCCGACTCTCTGAACAATGAGCAGTTCTTC.

The chain has TRBV2 and TRBJ2-7, with D possibly matching TRBD2 (6 bases). The CDR3 consists of 14 residues. V was pared by 6 bases and J by 3 bases, with 15 bases between. Germline values: CDR1 SNHLY, CDR2 FYNNEI. CDR3 amino acids: CASRLMGLDYEQYF. The CDR3 coding sequence is TGTGCCAGCAGGCTAATGGGACTTGACTACGAGCAGTACTTC.

The J gene is TRBJ2-7, the V gene TRBV6-2 or TRBV6-3; D call uncertain. The germline V gene has CDR1 MNHEY and CDR2 SVGEGT. This CDR3 contains 14 residues. Deletions cut 1 base from V and 5 bases from J, with 12 bases between. As DNA, the CDR3 is TGTGCCAGCAGTTACTTTCCTCAAAGCCACGAGCAGTACTTC. Residues: CASSYFPQSHEQYF.

V and J are TRBV21-1 and TRBJ1-3. TRBV21-1 counts as a pseudogene. The CDR3 is 13 residues long. This CDR3 reads CAIREGSGNTIYF. Here the CDR3 DNA reads TGTGCCATCAGGGAGGGGTCTGGAAACACCATATATTTT.

The chain has TRBV30 and TRBJ2-1; a weak D match, TRBD1 (6 bases). Trimming took 3 bases from V and 3 from J, leaving 15 bases between them. This CDR3 is 15 amino acids long. Per the germline V gene, CDR1 is GTSNPN and CDR2 is SVGIG (reference sequence). As DNA, the CDR3 is TGTGCCTGGAGCGTAAAAGGGGGTAGCTACAATGAGCAGTTCTTC. Residues: CAWSVKGGSYNEQFF.

The V call is TRBV18, the J call TRBJ1-4; D is unclear. Trimming took 3 bases from V and 8 from J, leaving 10 bases between them. This CDR3 region has 13 residues. Germline CDR1 and CDR2: KGHSH and LQKENI. CDR3 loop: CASSPPGWEKLFF. CDR3 DNA sequence: TGTGCCAGCTCACCCCCCGGGTGGGAAAAACTGTTTTTT.

This clone came up a few times. The chain couples TRBV5-8 to TRBJ1-1; D remains unclear. The CDR3 extends over 13 amino acids. The ends were cut back, 4 bases at V and 8 bases at J, with 15 bases in the middle. Germline V gene sequence: CDR1 SGHTS, CDR2 YDEGEE. CDR3 loop: CASSPWEAVEAFF. The CDR3 DNA sequence: TGTGCCAGCAGCCCCTGGGAGGCGGTCGAAGCTTTCTTT.